This T cell receptor (beta chain) was sequenced during a study of monozygotic twins with inflammatory bowel disease. Notes on this clonotype: Its antigen remains unidentified.

Study observations and caveats: TCRbeta inverse Simpson diversity was decreased in IBD patients versus healthy co-twins.

TCRdb processed the 5' RACE reads again and assigns one entry to each CDR3 protein, with no DNA. The ten top clones account for 2% to 3%, within a sample of about 380,000 distinct CDR3 sequences. The CDR3 extends over 14 amino acids. Per germline, CDR1 SQVTM and CDR2 ANQGSEA. The clonotype originates from a human donor with ulcerative colitis or Crohn's disease, or a healthy co-twin of an affected twin (not recorded which). The sequenced sample consisted of blood. This rearrangement joins TRBV29-1 to TRBJ1-1. The CDR3 protein is CSVARDAGNTEAFF. The full variable domain, completed using reference TRBV29-1 and TRBJ1-1, is SAVISQKPSRDICQRGTSLTIQCQVDSQVTMMFWYRQQPGQSLTLIATANQGSEATYESGFVIDKFPISRPNLTFSTLTVSNMSPEDSSIYLCSVARDAGNTEAFFGQGTRLTVV.